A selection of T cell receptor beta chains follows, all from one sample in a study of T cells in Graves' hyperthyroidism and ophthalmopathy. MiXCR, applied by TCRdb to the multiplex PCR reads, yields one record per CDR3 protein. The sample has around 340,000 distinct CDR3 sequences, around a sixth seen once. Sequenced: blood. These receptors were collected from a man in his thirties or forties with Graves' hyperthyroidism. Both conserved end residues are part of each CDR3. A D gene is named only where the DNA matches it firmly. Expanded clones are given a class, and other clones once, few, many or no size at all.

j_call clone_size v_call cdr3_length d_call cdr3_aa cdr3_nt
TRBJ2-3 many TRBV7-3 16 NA CASSHRLSGSTDTQYF TGTGCCAGCAGCCACCGACTGAGCGGTAGCACAGATACGCAGTATTTT
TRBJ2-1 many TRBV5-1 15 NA CASSLIGTLRNEQFF TGCGCCAGCAGCTTAATAGGGACACTTAGGAATGAGCAGTTCTTC
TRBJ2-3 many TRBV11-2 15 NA CASSSRPVGTDTQYF TGTGCCAGCAGCTCCCGACCGGTGGGGACAGATACGCAGTATTTT
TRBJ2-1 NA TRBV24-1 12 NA CATGSGYNEQFF TGTGCCACCGGGAGTGGATACAATGAGCAGTTCTTC
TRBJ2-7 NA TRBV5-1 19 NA CASSLEGWRFGGNGYEQYF TGCGCCAGCAGCTTGGAAGGCTGGAGGTTCGGCGGGAATGGTTACGAGCAGTACTTC
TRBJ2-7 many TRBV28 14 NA CASSLWTSPYEQYF TGTGCCAGCAGTTTGTGGACAAGTCCCTACGAGCAGTACTTC
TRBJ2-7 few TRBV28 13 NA CASSFPTIYEQYF TGTGCCAGCAGTTTTCCGACAATTTACGAGCAGTACTTC
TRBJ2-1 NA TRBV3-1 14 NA CASSQVKGVVEQFF TGTGCCAGCAGCCAAGTGAAGGGAGTGGTGGAGCAGTTCTTC
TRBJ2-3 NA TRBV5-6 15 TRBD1 CASSPWDRGGNTQYF TGTGCCAGCAGCCCGTGGGACAGGGGAGGGAATACGCAGTATTTT
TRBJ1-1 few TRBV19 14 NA CASRQRGANTEAFF TGTGCCAGTCGTCAGCGGGGTGCGAACACTGAAGCTTTCTTT
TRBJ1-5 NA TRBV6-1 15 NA CASSGERSSNQPQHF TGTGCCAGCAGTGGGGAGAGGAGTAGCAATCAGCCCCAGCATTTT
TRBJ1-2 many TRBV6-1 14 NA CASSRGGEWYGYTF TGTGCCAGCAGCCGGGGGGGCGAGTGGTATGGCTACACCTTC
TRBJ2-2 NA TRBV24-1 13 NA CATRDLKTGELFF TGTGCCACCAGAGATTTAAAAACCGGGGAGCTGTTTTTT
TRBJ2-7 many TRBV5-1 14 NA CASKIGGGAYEQYF TGCGCCAGCAAGATCGGGGGTGGAGCCTACGAGCAGTACTTC
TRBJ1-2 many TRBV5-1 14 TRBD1 CASSEGQGVDGYTF TGCGCCAGCAGCGAGGGACAGGGGGTGGATGGCTACACCTTC
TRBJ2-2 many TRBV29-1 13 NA CSVVWGIPGELFF TGCAGCGTTGTATGGGGGATTCCCGGGGAGCTGTTTTTT
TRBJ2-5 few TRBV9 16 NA CASSVGAGRVAETQYF TGTGCCAGCAGCGTAGGTGCTGGGCGGGTAGCGGAGACCCAGTACTTC
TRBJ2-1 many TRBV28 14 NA CASTFTVTYNEQFF TGTGCCAGCACCTTTACAGTTACTTACAATGAGCAGTTCTTC
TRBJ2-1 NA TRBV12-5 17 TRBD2 CASGLLETSGRYDEQFF TGTGCTAGTGGTTTGCTAGAAACTAGCGGGAGGTATGATGAGCAGTTCTTC
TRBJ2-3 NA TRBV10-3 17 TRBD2 CAISTSGRAEAPDTQYF TGTGCCATCAGTACTAGCGGGAGGGCCGAAGCCCCAGATACGCAGTATTTT
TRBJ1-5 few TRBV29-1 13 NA CSVVSGSSQPQHF TGCAGCGTTGTGTCAGGGTCTAGTCAGCCCCAGCATTTT
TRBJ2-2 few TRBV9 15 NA CASSPRGGNTGELFF TGTGCCAGCAGCCCGAGAGGGGGGAACACCGGGGAGCTGTTTTTT
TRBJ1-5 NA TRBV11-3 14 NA CASSLGRVNQPQHF TGTGCCAGCAGCTTAGGAAGGGTCAACCAGCCCCAGCATTTT
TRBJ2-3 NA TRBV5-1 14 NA CASSLVAPGDTQYF TGCGCCAGCAGCTTGGTCGCCCCGGGGGATACGCAGTATTTT
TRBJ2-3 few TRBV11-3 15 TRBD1 CASSHGQGWTDTQYF TGTGCCAGCAGCCATGGACAGGGATGGACAGATACGCAGTATTTT
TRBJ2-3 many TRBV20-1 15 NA CSANGALPAVDTQYF TGCAGTGCTAACGGGGCCCTCCCCGCGGTAGATACGCAGTATTTT
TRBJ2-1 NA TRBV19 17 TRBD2 CASSIGLAGGRFVEQFF TGTGCCAGTAGTATAGGGCTAGCGGGAGGGCGTTTCGTTGAGCAGTTCTTC
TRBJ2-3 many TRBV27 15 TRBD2 CASSPLGTSEDTQYF TGTGCCAGCAGTCCCCTTGGGACTAGCGAAGATACGCAGTATTTT
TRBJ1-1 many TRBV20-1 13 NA CSARVTLSAEAFF TGCAGTGCTAGAGTCACATTAAGTGCTGAAGCTTTCTTT
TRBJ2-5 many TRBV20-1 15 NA CSARSGGAGEETQYF TGCAGTGCTAGATCAGGGGGGGCCGGGGAAGAGACCCAGTACTTC
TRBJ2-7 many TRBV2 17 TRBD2 CASSEWFGLADSYEQYF TGTGCCAGCAGTGAATGGTTTGGACTAGCGGACTCCTACGAGCAGTACTTC
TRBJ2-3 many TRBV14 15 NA CASSQDGTRTDTQYF TGTGCCAGCAGCCAAGACGGTACTAGGACAGATACGCAGTATTTT
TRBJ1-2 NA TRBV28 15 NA CASSLGSGLAYGYTF TGTGCCAGCAGCCTGGGGTCGGGGCTAGCCTATGGCTACACCTTC
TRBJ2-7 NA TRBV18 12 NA CASSPDMSEQYF TGTGCCAGCTCACCGGATATGTCTGAGCAGTACTTC
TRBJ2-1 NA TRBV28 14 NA CASTQAGYLNEQFF TGTGCCAGCACCCAGGCCGGGTACCTCAATGAGCAGTTCTTC
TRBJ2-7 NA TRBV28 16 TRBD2 CASSWGGLAGRNEQYF TGTGCCAGCAGTTGGGGTGGACTAGCGGGAAGGAACGAGCAGTACTTC
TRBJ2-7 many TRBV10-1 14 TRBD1 CASGPGQGTYEQYF TGCGCCAGCGGCCCGGGACAGGGGACCTACGAGCAGTACTTC
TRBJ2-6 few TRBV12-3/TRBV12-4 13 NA CASSFRGANVLTF TGTGCCAGCAGTTTCCGGGGGGCCAACGTCCTGACTTTC
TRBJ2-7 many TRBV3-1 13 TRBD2 CATALAGVHEQYF TGTGCCACCGCTTTAGCGGGAGTCCACGAGCAGTACTTC
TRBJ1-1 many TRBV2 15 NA CASSEVEGIGTEAFF TGTGCCAGCAGTGAGGTGGAGGGGATTGGCACTGAAGCTTTCTTT
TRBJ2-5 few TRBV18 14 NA CASSPPGGLATQYF TGTGCCAGCTCACCACCGGGCGGGTTGGCGACCCAGTACTTC
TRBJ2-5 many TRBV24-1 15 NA CATSDPRGGLETQYF TGTGCCACCAGTGATCCCAGGGGTGGTTTGGAGACCCAGTACTTC